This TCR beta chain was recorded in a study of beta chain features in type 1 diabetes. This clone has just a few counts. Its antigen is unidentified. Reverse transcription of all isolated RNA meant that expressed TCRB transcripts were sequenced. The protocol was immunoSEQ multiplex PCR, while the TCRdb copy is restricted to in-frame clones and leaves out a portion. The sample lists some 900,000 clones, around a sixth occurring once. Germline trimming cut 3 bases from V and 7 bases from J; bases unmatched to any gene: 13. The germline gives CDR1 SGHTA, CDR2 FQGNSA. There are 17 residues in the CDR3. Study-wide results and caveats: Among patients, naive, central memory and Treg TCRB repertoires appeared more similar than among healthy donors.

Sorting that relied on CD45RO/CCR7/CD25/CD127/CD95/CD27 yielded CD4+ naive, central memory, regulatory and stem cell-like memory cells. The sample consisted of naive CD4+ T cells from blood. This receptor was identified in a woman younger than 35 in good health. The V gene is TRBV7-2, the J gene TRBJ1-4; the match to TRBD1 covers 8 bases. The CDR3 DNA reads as TGTGCCAGCAGCTTTGGGACAGGACAGCGTGGCTCTGAAAAACTGTTTTTT. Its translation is CASSFGTGQRGSEKLFF. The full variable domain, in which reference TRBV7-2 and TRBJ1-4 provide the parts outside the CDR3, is GAGVSQSPSNKVTEKGKDVELRCDPISGHTALYWYRQSLGQGLEFLIYFQGNSAPDKSGLPSDRFSAERTGGSVSTLTIQRTQQEDSAVYLCASSFGTGQRGSEKLFFGSGTQLSVL.